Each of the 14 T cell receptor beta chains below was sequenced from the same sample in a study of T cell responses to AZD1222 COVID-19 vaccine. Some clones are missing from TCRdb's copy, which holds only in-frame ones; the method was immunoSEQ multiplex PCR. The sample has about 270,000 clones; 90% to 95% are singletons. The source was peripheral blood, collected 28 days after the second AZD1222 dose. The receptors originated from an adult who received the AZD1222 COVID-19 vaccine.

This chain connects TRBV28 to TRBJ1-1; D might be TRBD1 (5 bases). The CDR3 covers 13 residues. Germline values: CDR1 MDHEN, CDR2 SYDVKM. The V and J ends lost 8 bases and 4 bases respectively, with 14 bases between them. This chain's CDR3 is CASGKGFGTEAFF. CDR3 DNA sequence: TGTGCCAGCGGTAAGGGGTTTGGCACTGAAGCTTTCTTT.

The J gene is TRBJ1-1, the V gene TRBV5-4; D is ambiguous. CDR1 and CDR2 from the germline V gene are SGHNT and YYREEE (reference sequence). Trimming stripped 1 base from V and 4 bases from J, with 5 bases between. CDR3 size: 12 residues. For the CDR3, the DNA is TGTGCCAGCAGCTTGTCGGGCACTGAAGCTTTCTTT. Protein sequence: CASSLSGTEAFF.

The CDR3 spells CASSRAGVLEQYF. In DNA form, the CDR3 reads TGTGCCAGCAGCCGAGCGGGAGTGCTCGAGCAGTACTTC. The genes are TRBV7-9 and TRBJ2-7; TRBD2 agrees at 8 bases. Germline lookup yields CDR1 SEHNR and CDR2 FQNEAQ (reference sequence). CDR3 length: 13 residues. Trimming at V came to 5 bases and at J to 6 bases, leaving 6 bases not matched to a gene. Looking up the rest from reference TRBV7-9 and TRBJ2-7 gives the full variable domain: DTGVSQNPRHKITKRGQNVTFRCDPISEHNRLYWYRQTLGQGPEFLTYFQNEAQLEKSRLLSDRFSAERPKGSFSTLEIQRTEQGDSAMYLCASSRAGVLEQYFGPGTRLTVT.

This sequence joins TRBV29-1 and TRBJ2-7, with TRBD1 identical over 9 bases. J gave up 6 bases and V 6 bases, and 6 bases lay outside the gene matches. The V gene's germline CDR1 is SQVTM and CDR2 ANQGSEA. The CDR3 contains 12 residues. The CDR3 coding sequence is TGCAGCGTCACCGGGACAGGGCCCGAGCAGTACTTC. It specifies CSVTGTGPEQYF.

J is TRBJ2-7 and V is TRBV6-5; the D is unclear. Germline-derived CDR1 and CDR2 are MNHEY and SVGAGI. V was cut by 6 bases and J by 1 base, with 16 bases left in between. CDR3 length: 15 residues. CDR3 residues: CASSPFTAPSYEQYF. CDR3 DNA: TGTGCCAGCAGCCCCTTCACCGCGCCTTCCTACGAGCAGTACTTC.

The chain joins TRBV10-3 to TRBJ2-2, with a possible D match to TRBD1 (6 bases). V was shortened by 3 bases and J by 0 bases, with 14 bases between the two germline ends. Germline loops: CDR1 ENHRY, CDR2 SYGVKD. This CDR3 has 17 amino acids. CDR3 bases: TGTGCCATCAGTGACCCACGGGACAATACGAACACCGGGGAGCTGTTTTTT. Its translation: CAISDPRDNTNTGELFF.

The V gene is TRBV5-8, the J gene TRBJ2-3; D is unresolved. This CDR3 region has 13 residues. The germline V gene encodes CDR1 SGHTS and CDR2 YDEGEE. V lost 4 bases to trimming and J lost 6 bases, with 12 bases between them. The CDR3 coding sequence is TGTGCCAGCAGCCTAGGGTCGAAGGATACGCAGTATTTT. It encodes CASSLGSKDTQYF.

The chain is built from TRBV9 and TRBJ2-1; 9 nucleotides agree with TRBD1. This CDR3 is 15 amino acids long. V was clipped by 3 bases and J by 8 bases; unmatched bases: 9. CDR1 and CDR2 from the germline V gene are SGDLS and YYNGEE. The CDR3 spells CASSGSGTGLDEQFF. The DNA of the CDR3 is TGTGCCAGCAGCGGAAGCGGGACAGGGCTAGATGAGCAGTTCTTC.

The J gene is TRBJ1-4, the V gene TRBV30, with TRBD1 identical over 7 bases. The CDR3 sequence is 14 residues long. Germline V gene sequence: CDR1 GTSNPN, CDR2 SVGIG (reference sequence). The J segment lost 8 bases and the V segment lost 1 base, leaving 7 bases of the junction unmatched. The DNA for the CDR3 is TGTGCCTGGAGTGAAACAGGGGCTAGAGAAAAACTGTTTTTT. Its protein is CAWSETGAREKLFF. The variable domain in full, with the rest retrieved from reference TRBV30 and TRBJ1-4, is SQTIHQWPATLVQPVGSPLSLECTVEGTSNPNLYWYRQAAGRGLQLLFYSVGIGQISSEVPQNLSASRPQDRQFILSSKKLLLSDSGFYLCAWSETGAREKLFFGSGTQLSVL.

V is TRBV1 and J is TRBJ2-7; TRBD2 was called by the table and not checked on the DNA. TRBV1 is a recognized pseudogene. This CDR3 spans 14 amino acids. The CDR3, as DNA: TGCACCAGCCCAAAAGCGGGGGGGCGTTGGGAGCAGTACTTC. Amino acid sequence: CTSPKAGGRWEQYF.

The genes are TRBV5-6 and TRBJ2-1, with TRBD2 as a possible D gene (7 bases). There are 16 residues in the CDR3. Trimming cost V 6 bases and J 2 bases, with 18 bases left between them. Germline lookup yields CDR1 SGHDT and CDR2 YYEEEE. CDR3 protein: CASTLYPGGTYNEQFF. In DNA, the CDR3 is TGTGCCAGCACCCTATACCCGGGGGGCACCTACAATGAGCAGTTCTTC.

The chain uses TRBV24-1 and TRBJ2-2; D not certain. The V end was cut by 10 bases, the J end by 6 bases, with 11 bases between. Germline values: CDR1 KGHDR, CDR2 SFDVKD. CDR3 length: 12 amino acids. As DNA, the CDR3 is TGTGCCACTAACATTGGGGCCGGGGAGCTGTTTTTT. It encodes CATNIGAGELFF.

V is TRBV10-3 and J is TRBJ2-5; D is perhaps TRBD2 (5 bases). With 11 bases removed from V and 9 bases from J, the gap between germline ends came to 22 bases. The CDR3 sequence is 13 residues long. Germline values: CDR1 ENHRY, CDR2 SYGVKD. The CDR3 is CAARASLTQAQYF. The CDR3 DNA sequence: TGTGCCGCACGGGCTAGCCTTACCCAAGCCCAGTACTTC.

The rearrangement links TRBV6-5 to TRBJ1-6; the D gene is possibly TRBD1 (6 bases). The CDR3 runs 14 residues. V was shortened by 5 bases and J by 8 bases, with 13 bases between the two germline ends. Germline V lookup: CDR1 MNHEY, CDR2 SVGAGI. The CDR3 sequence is CASSLQGDDSPLHF. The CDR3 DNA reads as TGTGCCAGCAGTCTACAGGGAGACGATTCACCCCTCCACTTT.